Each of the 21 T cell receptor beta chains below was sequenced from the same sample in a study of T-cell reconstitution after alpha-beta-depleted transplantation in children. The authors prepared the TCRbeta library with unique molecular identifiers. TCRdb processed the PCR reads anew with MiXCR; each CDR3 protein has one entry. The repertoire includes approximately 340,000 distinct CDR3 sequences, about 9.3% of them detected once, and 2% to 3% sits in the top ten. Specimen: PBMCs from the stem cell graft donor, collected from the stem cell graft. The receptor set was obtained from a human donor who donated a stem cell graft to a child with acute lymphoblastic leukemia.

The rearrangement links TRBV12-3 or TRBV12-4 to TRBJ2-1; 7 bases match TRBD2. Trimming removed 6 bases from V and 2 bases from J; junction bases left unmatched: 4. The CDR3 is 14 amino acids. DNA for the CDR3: TGTGCCAGCAGAAACGGGGGGACCTACAATGAGCAGTTCTTC. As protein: CASRNGGTYNEQFF.

CDR3 loop: CASSLPLGNTQYF. The CDR3 nucleotides are TGTGCCAGCAGCTTGCCGCTTGGAAATACGCAGTATTTT. The chain links TRBV7-9 to TRBJ2-3, with D unresolved. This CDR3 has 13 amino acids. Germline loops: CDR1 SEHNR, CDR2 FQNEAQ (reference sequence). Between the trimmed V and J ends, which lost 3 bases and 7 bases, there was a span of 11 bases.

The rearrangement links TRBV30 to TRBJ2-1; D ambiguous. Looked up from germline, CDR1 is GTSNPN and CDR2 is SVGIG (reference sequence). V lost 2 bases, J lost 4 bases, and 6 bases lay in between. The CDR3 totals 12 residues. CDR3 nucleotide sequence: TGTGCCTGGAGTCCCGAATACAATGAGCAGTTCTTC. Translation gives CAWSPEYNEQFF.

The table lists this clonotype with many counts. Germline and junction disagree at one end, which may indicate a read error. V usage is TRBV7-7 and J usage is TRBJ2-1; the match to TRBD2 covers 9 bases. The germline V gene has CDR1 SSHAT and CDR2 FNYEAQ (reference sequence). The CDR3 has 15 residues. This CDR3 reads CASSLGAGGYNEQFF. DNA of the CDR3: TGTGCTAGCAGCTTAGGAGCGGGAGGATACAATGAGCAGTTCTTC.

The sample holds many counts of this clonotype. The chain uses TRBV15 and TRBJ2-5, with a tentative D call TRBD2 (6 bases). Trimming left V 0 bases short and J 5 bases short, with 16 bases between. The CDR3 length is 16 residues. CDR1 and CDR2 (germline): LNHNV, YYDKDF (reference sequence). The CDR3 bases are TGTGCCACCAGCAGAGAGAATAGCGGAGTCGGGGAGACCCAGTACTTC. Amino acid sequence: CATSRENSGVGETQYF.

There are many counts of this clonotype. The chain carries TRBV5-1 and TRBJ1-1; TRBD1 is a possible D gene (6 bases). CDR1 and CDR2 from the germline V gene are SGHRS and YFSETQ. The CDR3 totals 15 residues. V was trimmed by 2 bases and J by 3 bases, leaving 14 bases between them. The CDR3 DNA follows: TGCGCCAGCAGCTTCGTCAGGGGAGACTACACTGAAGCTTTCTTT. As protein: CASSFVRGDYTEAFF.

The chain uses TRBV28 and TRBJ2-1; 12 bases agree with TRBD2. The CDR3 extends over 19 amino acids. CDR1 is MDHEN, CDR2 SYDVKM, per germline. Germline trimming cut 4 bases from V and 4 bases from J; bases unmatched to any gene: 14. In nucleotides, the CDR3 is TGTGCCAGCAGTTCCCGGCCCGGATCTAGCGGGAGGGTTTACAATGAGCAGTTCTTC. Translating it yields CASSSRPGSSGRVYNEQFF.

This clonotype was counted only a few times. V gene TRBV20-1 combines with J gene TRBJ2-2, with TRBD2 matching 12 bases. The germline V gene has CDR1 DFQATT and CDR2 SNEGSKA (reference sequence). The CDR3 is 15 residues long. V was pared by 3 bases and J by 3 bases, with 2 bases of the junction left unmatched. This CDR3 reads CSARTSGRDTGELFF. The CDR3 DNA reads TGCAGTGCTAGGACTAGCGGGAGAGACACCGGGGAGCTGTTTTTT.

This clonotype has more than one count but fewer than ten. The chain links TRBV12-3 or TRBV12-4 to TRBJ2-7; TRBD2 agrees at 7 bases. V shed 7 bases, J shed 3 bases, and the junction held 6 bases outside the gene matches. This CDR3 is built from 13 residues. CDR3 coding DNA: TGTGCCAGCACCCCCGGGGGGAACTACGAGCAGTACTTC. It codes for CASTPGGNYEQYF.

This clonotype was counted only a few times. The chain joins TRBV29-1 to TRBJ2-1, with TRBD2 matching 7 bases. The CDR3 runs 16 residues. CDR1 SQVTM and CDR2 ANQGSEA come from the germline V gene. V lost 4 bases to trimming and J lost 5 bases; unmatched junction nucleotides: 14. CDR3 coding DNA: TGCAGCGTTGTACTCGCGGGAGTAATCCTCCACAATGAGCAGTTCTTC. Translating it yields CSVVLAGVILHNEQFF.

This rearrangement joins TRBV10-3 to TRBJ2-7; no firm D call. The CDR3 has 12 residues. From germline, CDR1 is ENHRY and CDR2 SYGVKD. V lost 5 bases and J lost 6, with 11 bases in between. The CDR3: CAISSIETEQYF. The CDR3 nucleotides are TGTGCCATCAGTTCGATAGAGACCGAGCAGTACTTC.

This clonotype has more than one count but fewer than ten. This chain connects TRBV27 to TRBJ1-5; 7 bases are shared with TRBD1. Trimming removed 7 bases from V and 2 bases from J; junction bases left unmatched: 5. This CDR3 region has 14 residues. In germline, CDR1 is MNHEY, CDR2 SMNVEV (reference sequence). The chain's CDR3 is CASTTTGGNQPQHF. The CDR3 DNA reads TGTGCCAGCACAACTACAGGGGGCAATCAGCCCCAGCATTTT.

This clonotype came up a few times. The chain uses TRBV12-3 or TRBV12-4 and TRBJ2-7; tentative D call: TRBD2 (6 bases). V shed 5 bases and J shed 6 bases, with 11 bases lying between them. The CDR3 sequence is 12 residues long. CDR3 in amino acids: CASSHQGGEQYF. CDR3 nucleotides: TGTGCCAGCAGTCACCAGGGAGGCGAGCAGTACTTC.

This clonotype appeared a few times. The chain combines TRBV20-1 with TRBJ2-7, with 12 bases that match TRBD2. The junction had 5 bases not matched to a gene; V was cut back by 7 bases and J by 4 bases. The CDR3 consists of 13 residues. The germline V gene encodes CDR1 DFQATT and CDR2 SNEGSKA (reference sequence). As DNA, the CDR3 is TGCAGTGTCCGGACTAGCGGGATGTACGAGCAGTACTTC. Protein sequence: CSVRTSGMYEQYF.

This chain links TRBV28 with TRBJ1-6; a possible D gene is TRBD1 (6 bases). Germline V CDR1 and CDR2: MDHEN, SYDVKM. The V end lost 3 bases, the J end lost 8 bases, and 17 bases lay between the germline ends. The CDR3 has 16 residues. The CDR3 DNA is TGTGCCAGCAGTTTTGGGGGGCCGCAGACCTATTCACCCCTCCACTTT. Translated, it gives CASSFGGPQTYSPLHF.

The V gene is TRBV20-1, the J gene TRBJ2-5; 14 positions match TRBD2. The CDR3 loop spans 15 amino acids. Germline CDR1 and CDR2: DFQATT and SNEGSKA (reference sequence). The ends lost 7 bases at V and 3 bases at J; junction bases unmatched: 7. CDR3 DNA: TGCAGTGTTATACCGGGACTAGCGGGAGAAGAGACCCAGTACTTC. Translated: CSVIPGLAGEETQYF.

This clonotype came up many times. CDR3 region: CASSQEDRGLLNEQFF. In nucleotides, the CDR3 is TGCGCCAGCAGCCAAGAAGACAGGGGGCTATTGAATGAGCAGTTCTTC. The chain couples TRBV4-3 to TRBJ2-1, with 10 bases aligning to TRBD1. The CDR3 runs 16 residues. Germline loops: CDR1 LGHNA, CDR2 YSLEER. V lost 0 bases and J lost 7; bases outside the gene matches: 6.

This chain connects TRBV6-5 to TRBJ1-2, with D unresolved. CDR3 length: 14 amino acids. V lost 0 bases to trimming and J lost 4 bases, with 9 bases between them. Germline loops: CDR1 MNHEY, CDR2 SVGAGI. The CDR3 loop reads CASSYSTSSYGYTF. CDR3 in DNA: TGTGCCAGCAGTTACTCGACCAGCTCCTATGGCTACACCTTC.

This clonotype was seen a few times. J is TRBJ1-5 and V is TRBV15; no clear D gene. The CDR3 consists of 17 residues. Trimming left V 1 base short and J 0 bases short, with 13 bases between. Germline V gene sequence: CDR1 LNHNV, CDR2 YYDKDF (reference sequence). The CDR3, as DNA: TGTGCCACCAGCAGAGGGTCTTGGGCTGATAGCAATCAGCCCCAGCATTTT. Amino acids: CATSRGSWADSNQPQHF.

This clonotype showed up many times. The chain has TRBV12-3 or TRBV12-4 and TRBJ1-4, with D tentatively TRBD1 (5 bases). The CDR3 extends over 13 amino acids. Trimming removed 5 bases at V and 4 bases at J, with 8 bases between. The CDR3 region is CASSGDVNEKLFF. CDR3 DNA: TGTGCCAGCAGTGGGGACGTTAATGAAAAACTGTTTTTT.

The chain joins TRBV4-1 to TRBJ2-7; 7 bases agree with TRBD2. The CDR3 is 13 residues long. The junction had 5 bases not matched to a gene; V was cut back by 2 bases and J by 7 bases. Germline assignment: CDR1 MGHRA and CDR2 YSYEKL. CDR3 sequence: CASSQYLGGEQYF. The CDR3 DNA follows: TGCGCCAGCAGCCAATATCTGGGGGGGGAGCAGTACTTC.